This passage covers 5 T cell receptor beta chains from one sample sequenced in a study of vaccination effects on CD4 cells after COVID-19. The culture ran for roughly ten days before CD4+ T cells were isolated. Participants each got two BNT162b2 or mRNA-1273 vaccine doses. Profiled with immunoSEQ multiplex PCR; TCRdb holds only in-frame clones, not every one. The data contain 50,000 to 70,000 clones, roughly 80% of them seen just once; the ten biggest clones take up 2% to 3%. The antigens for these receptors are not known. Sequences were derived from CD4+ T cells from PBMCs cultured without peptide, sampled after COVID-19 vaccination. The receptors come from a human donor who received a COVID-19 vaccine.

The gene calls are TRBV16 and TRBJ2-1, with 9 bases aligning to TRBD2. The germline CDR1 and CDR2 sequences are KGHSY and FQNENV. The V gene end was trimmed by 4 bases and the J gene end by 4 bases; junction bases not matched to a gene: 8. The CDR3 is made up of 16 amino acids. The CDR3 loop is CASSPFSGGTYNEQFF. CDR3 DNA: TGTGCCAGCAGCCCCTTCAGCGGGGGGACATACAATGAGCAGTTCTTC.

The sample holds one count of this clone. The chain uses TRBV11-3 and TRBJ2-3, with a weak D call TRBD2 (6 bases). Germline-derived CDR1 and CDR2 are SGHNT and YENEEA. Trimming took 4 bases from V and 2 from J, leaving 10 bases between them. The CDR3 is made up of 14 amino acids. The CDR3 DNA is TGTGCCAGCAGCTCGGGACTCCCCACAGATACGCAGTATTTT. It yields the protein CASSSGLPTDTQYF.

V gene TRBV2 combines with J gene TRBJ1-5; possibly TRBD1 for D (6 bases). V lost 6 bases to trimming and J lost 5 bases, with 17 bases between them. Germline lookup yields CDR1 SNHLY and CDR2 FYNNEI. There are 15 residues in the CDR3. CDR3 amino acids: CASSNDRSRHQPQHF. The CDR3, as DNA: TGTGCCAGCAGCAACGACAGGTCGCGGCATCAGCCCCAGCATTTT.

This chain joins TRBV7-7 and TRBJ2-5, with TRBD2 as a possible D gene (6 bases). Germline V gene lookup returns CDR1 SSHAT and CDR2 FNYEAQ (reference sequence). There are 14 residues in the CDR3. Trimming pared 1 base from V and 5 bases from J, leaving 11 bases between. CDR3 amino acids: CASSLGGLGETQYF. In nucleotides, the CDR3 is TGTGCCAGCAGCTTAGGGGGACTTGGGGAGACCCAGTACTTC. The full variable domain, rest sourced from reference TRBV7-7 and TRBJ2-5, is GAGVSQSPRYKVTKRGQDVTLRCDPISSHATLYWYQQALGQGPEFLTYFNYEAQPDKSGLPSDRFSAERPEGSISTLTIQRTEQRDSAMYRCASSLGGLGETQYFGPGTRLLVL.

This chain connects TRBV2 to TRBJ2-1; the match to TRBD2 covers 15 bases. After removal of 8 bases from V and 9 bases from J, the junction contained 2 bases not matched to a gene. Per germline, CDR1 SNHLY and CDR2 FYNNEI. This CDR3 region has 13 residues. This CDR3 is CASGLAGGGEQFF. The DNA for the CDR3 is TGTGCCAGCGGACTAGCGGGGGGGGGTGAGCAGTTCTTC.